This TCR beta chain appears in the sequencing data of a study of OX40 agonist ivuxolimab in advanced cancers. Study information: Every 2 weeks, patients received ivuxolimab intravenously, dosed at 0.01 to 10 mg/kg. Subjects had a mean age of roughly 60 years, with a range of about 23 to 90; about 83% were male. Three partial responders included one hepatocellular carcinoma patient and two cutaneous melanoma patients.

The table came from immunoSEQ multiplex PCR; TCRdb's copy has only in-frame clones and leaves some out. Among about 85,000 clones listed, roughly 84% were seen once. Germline CDR1 is SGHAT and CDR2 is FQNNGV. CDR3 length: 14 amino acids. J lost 5 bases, V lost 4 bases, and 5 bases had no gene match. The V gene is TRBV11-2, the J gene TRBJ1-2; TRBD1 aligns across 9 bases. Sequenced material: CD4+ or CD8+ T cells sorted from blood, taken in a trial of the OX40 agonist ivuxolimab. The origin of this receptor is an adult with an advanced solid tumor such as melanoma, head and neck, liver or kidney cancer. CDR3 coding DNA: TGTGCCAGCAGCTCGGACAGGGGATCTTATGGCTACACCTTC. Translation gives CASSSDRGSYGYTF.